These 23 T cell receptor beta chains share one sample of origin, sequenced in a study of identifying expanded T cells in peripheral blood. Libraries were prepared by immunoSEQ multiplex PCR; TCRdb keeps only in-frame clonotypes and omits some of them. This sample has some 99,000 clones; about 88% occur once, and the top ten carry just under 8.5%. The specimen sequenced was blood. The receptor set was obtained from a person between 18 and 69 years old in good health.

The chain is built from TRBV19 and TRBJ1-3; 10 nucleotides line up with TRBD1. The trim removed 4 bases at V and 7 bases at J, leaving 1 base unmatched. The germline V gene has CDR1 LNHDA and CDR2 SQIVND (reference sequence). CDR3 size: 13 residues. The CDR3 reads CASSTGQGNTIYF. The CDR3 bases are TGTGCCAGTAGTACGGGACAGGGGAACACCATATATTTT.

The J gene is TRBJ2-1, the V gene TRBV5-1; no clear D gene. CDR1 is SGHRS and CDR2 is YFSETQ in the germline V gene. The CDR3 has 15 amino acids. Trimming shortened V by 1 base and J by 1 base, and 9 bases separated the two germline ends. CDR3 nucleotide sequence: TGCGCCAGCAGCTTGAGTGGGGTTTCCTACAATGAGCAGTTCTTC. Protein: CASSLSGVSYNEQFF.

As DNA, the CDR3 is TGTGCCAGCAGAATGTCCGTCCCAGGGGTTGTCTACGAGCAGTACTTC. Encoded protein: CASRMSVPGVVYEQYF. The chain joins TRBV5-6 to TRBJ2-7, with D perhaps TRBD1 (6 bases). Germline V gives CDR1 SGHDT, CDR2 YYEEEE. V was clipped by 5 bases and J by 3 bases, with 21 bases between them. This CDR3 has 16 residues.

The chain couples TRBV10-3 to TRBJ2-2; D possibly corresponds to TRBD1 (5 bases). Trimming stripped 3 bases from V and 0 bases from J, with 14 bases between. The CDR3 extends over 17 amino acids. Germline CDR1 reads ENHRY; CDR2 reads SYGVKD. DNA of the CDR3: TGTGCCATCAGTGAAACAGGACCCCGGCCGAACACCGGGGAGCTGTTTTTT. Translation gives CAISETGPRPNTGELFF.

CDR3 loop: CASKEGAQETQYF. CDR3 nucleotides: TGCGCCAGCAAAGAGGGGGCGCAAGAGACCCAGTACTTC. J is TRBJ2-5 and V is TRBV5-1, with TRBD1 identical over 7 bases. V lost 6 bases, J lost 2 bases, and 4 bases stayed unmatched. This CDR3 spans 13 amino acids. CDR1 and CDR2 (germline): SGHRS, YFSETQ.

This chain connects TRBV15 to TRBJ2-7, with 7 nucleotides matching TRBD1. This CDR3 comprises 15 residues. From germline, CDR1 is LNHNV and CDR2 YYDKDF (reference sequence). Germline trimming cut 5 bases from V and 6 bases from J; bases unmatched to any gene: 13. The DNA of the CDR3 is TGTGCCACCAGCCCATTCCAGACAGGGAAGAGCGAGCAGTACTTC. This translates into CATSPFQTGKSEQYF.

In this sample, this clone turned up once. V usage is TRBV19 and J usage is TRBJ2-1, with 9 bases fitting TRBD2. The CDR3 has 15 amino acids. CDR1 LNHDA and CDR2 SQIVND come from the germline V gene (reference sequence). V shed 7 bases and J 5 bases; nucleotides not matched to a gene: 9. CDR3 sequence (DNA): TGTGCCAGTAAGAAACTAGCGGGTATCCACAATGAGCAGTTCTTC. As protein: CASKKLAGIHNEQFF.

The chain employs TRBV11-3 and TRBJ2-2; 8 nucleotides agree with TRBD1. Trimming removed 7 bases from V and 7 bases from J; junction bases left unmatched: 11. This CDR3 has 15 residues. Germline CDR1 SGHNT, CDR2 YENEEA. In nucleotides, the CDR3 is TGTGCCAGCACCCCTGGACAGGGACAGAGCGGGGAGCTGTTTTTT. Translated: CASTPGQGQSGELFF. Complete variable domain (other parts from reference TRBV11-3 and TRBJ2-2): EAGVVQSPRYKIIEKKQPVAFWCNPISGHNTLYWYLQNLGQGPELLIRYENEEAVDDSQLPKDRFSAERLKGVDSTLKIQPAELGDSAVYLCASTPGQGQSGELFFGEGSRLTVL.

The V call is TRBV12-5, the J call TRBJ2-1; no definite D call. Germline assignment: CDR1 LGHNT and CDR2 FRNRAP. The CDR3 runs to 13 residues. The V end lost 3 bases, the J end lost 5 bases, and 8 bases lay between the germline ends. The CDR3 spells CASGFGLHNEQFF. CDR3 sequence (DNA): TGTGCTAGTGGTTTTGGGTTACACAATGAGCAGTTCTTC.

This rearrangement joins TRBV15 to TRBJ1-3; D gene unclear. Between the trimmed V and J ends, which lost 5 bases and 0 bases, there was a span of 5 bases. Per germline, CDR1 LNHNV and CDR2 YYDKDF (reference sequence). The CDR3 consists of 13 residues. CDR3 nucleotides: TGTGCCACCAGCGTGCTCTCTGGAAACACCATATATTTT. Its protein is CATSVLSGNTIYF.

This clone rates as medium-sized. The rearrangement uses TRBV4-2 and TRBJ1-2; TRBD1 aligns across 9 bases. CDR1 LGHNA and CDR2 YNFKEQ come from the germline V gene. The CDR3 extends over 12 amino acids. The ends lost 6 bases at V and 6 bases at J; junction bases unmatched: 2. The CDR3 DNA follows: TGTGCCAGCAGTCGGGACAGGGATGGCTACACCTTC. This codes for CASSRDRDGYTF.

The chain employs TRBV4-3 and TRBJ1-3; a weak D match, TRBD1 (5 bases). The V end lost 0 bases, the J end lost 6 bases, and 12 bases lay between the germline ends. CDR3 length: 15 amino acids. Germline-derived CDR1 and CDR2 are LGHNA and YSLEER. The CDR3 spells CASSQDPGLENTIYF. DNA of the CDR3: TGCGCCAGCAGCCAAGATCCAGGGTTAGAAAACACCATATATTTT.

The chain employs TRBV6-5 and TRBJ1-6, with D possibly being TRBD1 (6 bases). The CDR3 consists of 14 residues. The germline V gene encodes CDR1 MNHEY and CDR2 SVGAGI. Trimming took 6 bases from V and 14 from J, leaving 20 bases between them. The CDR3, as DNA: TGTGCCAGCAGAAGGGACAAGGGATTAGGGTCCCTCCACTTT. Translation gives CASRRDKGLGSLHF.

This clone occurred once. The genes are TRBV5-4 and TRBJ1-2; perhaps TRBD1 as D (5 bases). The CDR3 is 16 residues long. The germline CDR1 and CDR2 sequences are SGHNT and YYREEE (reference sequence). V was trimmed by 4 bases and J by 6 bases, leaving 22 bases between them. CDR3 region: CASSPSPSSGVHGYTF. CDR3 DNA sequence: TGTGCCAGCAGCCCAAGTCCTTCCTCGGGGGTGCATGGCTACACCTTC.

The CDR3 sequence: CASSVRGGTGPYNEQFF. The CDR3 nucleotides are TGTGCCAGCAGTGTCAGGGGTGGAACCGGCCCCTACAATGAGCAGTTCTTC. The chain employs TRBV6-1 and TRBJ2-1; possible D gene TRBD1, 6 bases. CDR3 length: 17 amino acids. V lost 4 bases and J 2 bases, leaving 18 bases between the germline ends. Germline values: CDR1 MNHNS, CDR2 SASEGT.

This chain uses TRBV9 with TRBJ2-1, with D possibly being TRBD2 (5 bases). V was trimmed by 0 bases and J by 3 bases, leaving 10 bases between them. Per germline, CDR1 SGDLS and CDR2 YYNGEE. The CDR3 covers 15 residues. The CDR3 DNA is TGTGCCAGCAGCGTAGATTCCAGCGGCTACAATGAGCAGTTCTTC. Translation: CASSVDSSGYNEQFF.

The genes are TRBV10-3 and TRBJ1-4, with a weak D call TRBD1 (5 bases). Germline V gene sequence: CDR1 ENHRY, CDR2 SYGVKD. V was cut by 2 bases and J by 3 bases, with 10 bases left in between. This CDR3 region has 15 residues. The CDR3 coding sequence is TGTGCCATCAGTGAGATGGGGCCTGCTAATGAAAAACTGTTTTTT. The encoded protein is CAISEMGPANEKLFF.

The chain has TRBV5-1 and TRBJ1-2, with TRBD1 matching over 7 bases. This CDR3 region has 15 residues. The ends lost 0 bases at V and 4 bases at J; junction bases unmatched: 6. Germline lookup yields CDR1 SGHRS and CDR2 YFSETQ. The DNA for the CDR3 is TGCGCCAGCAGCTTGGAGTCGGACAGGCCCTATGGCTACACCTTC. It specifies CASSLESDRPYGYTF.

This chain links TRBV5-1 with TRBJ2-3; D is possibly TRBD2 (6 bases). V was clipped by 4 bases and J by 1 base, with 10 bases between them. Germline lookup yields CDR1 SGHRS and CDR2 YFSETQ. There are 14 residues in the CDR3. The CDR3 loop reads CASSVASGTDTQYF. CDR3 in DNA: TGCGCCAGCAGCGTGGCTAGCGGCACAGATACGCAGTATTTT.

The rearrangement joins TRBV11-2 to TRBJ2-2; 9 nucleotides agree with TRBD1. The germline V gene has CDR1 SGHAT and CDR2 FQNNGV. The CDR3 has 16 amino acids. After removal of 5 bases from V and 3 bases from J, the junction contained 7 bases not matched to a gene. For the CDR3, the DNA is TGTGCCAGCAGCACCAAGACAGGGGGGGACACCGGGGAGCTGTTTTTT. Its translation is CASSTKTGGDTGELFF.

The V gene is TRBV18, the J gene TRBJ2-2, with 7 bases that match TRBD1. With 3 bases clipped from V and 5 bases from J, the junction kept 6 bases outside the gene matches. The CDR3 contains 15 residues. Germline CDR1 and CDR2: KGHSH and LQKENI. CDR3 amino acids: CASSPYRGKTGELFF. CDR3 sequence (DNA): TGTGCCAGCTCACCGTACAGGGGAAAAACCGGGGAGCTGTTTTTT.

The rearrangement uses TRBV28 and TRBJ1-1, with D possibly being TRBD1 (5 bases). V was clipped by 1 base and J by 4 bases, with 16 bases between them. The CDR3 is 16 residues long. Per germline, CDR1 MDHEN and CDR2 SYDVKM. CDR3 sequence (DNA): TGTGCCAGCAGTTTATACCCGGGGACCTCGCGCACTGAAGCTTTCTTT. Its translation: CASSLYPGTSRTEAFF.

V is TRBV5-4 and J is TRBJ2-3; maybe TRBD1 (6 bases). Germline V gene sequence: CDR1 SGHNT, CDR2 YYREEE (reference sequence). Trimming took off 2 bases at V and 2 bases at J, with 12 bases between the two ends. CDR3 length: 15 residues. This CDR3 reads CASSFKDSLTDTQYF. CDR3 sequence (DNA): TGTGCCAGCAGCTTTAAGGACAGCCTCACAGATACGCAGTATTTT.